Below, 20 T cell receptor beta chains from the same sample are listed, as sequenced in a study of CD8+ T cells in alopecia areata. Extracted RNA was reverse transcribed, and the resulting cDNA served as sequencing template. The repertoire was sequenced with immunoSEQ multiplex PCR; TCRdb's copy has only in-frame clones and lacks some. Counted here are 150,000 to 200,000 clones, over 55% occurring once; the ten biggest clones make up under 2%. The source material was CD4+ T cells sorted from blood, sampled at week 0. The receptors originated from a human donor with alopecia areata.

This clone came up a few times. The chain couples TRBV5-6 to TRBJ2-1; 7 bases match TRBD2. The CDR3 has 16 amino acids. Germline V gives CDR1 SGHDT, CDR2 YYEEEE. After removal of 3 bases from V and 8 bases from J, the junction contained 14 bases not matched to a gene. CDR3 DNA: TGTGCCAGCAGCTCCCTGGGGGAGGGCTTAAAGGATGAGCAGTTCTTC. Protein sequence: CASSSLGEGLKDEQFF.

In its sample, this clone was seen a few times. J is TRBJ1-2 and V is TRBV29-1, with D possibly matching TRBD1 (5 bases). Germline assignment: CDR1 SQVTM and CDR2 ANQGSEA. Trimming pared 7 bases from V and 5 bases from J, leaving 17 bases between. The CDR3 spans 13 residues. The CDR3 loop reads CSAQAGVGYGYTF. The CDR3, as DNA: TGCAGCGCTCAAGCGGGGGTTGGGTATGGCTACACCTTC.

This clone has a handful of counts. The chain has TRBV14 and TRBJ2-4; 7 bases match TRBD1. CDR3 size: 16 residues. V shed 4 bases, J shed 7 bases, and the junction held 13 bases outside the gene matches. Germline CDR1 reads SGHDN; CDR2 reads FVKESK. This chain's CDR3 is CASSRRNRGFENIQYF. The CDR3 coding sequence is TGTGCCAGCAGCCGAAGAAACAGGGGATTCGAGAACATTCAGTACTTC.

The V gene is TRBV20-1, the J gene TRBJ2-1; D is ambiguous. V lost 2 bases, J lost 5 bases, and 4 bases lay in between. Germline lookup yields CDR1 DFQATT and CDR2 SNEGSKA (reference sequence). The CDR3 loop spans 11 amino acids. The CDR3 region has the DNA TGCAGTGCTAGAACGAACAATGAGCAGTTCTTC. Translation gives CSARTNNEQFF.

The DNA of the CDR3 is TGCGCCAGCAGCCAGAGCCGGGACAGGTCTTCACCCCTCCACTTT. Translated: CASSQSRDRSSPLHF. This chain connects TRBV4-3 to TRBJ1-6; 8 nucleotides line up with TRBD1. CDR1 and CDR2 from the germline V gene are LGHNA and YSLEER. This CDR3 comprises 15 residues. The trim removed 3 bases at V and 9 bases at J, leaving 7 bases unmatched.

This sequence joins TRBV15 and TRBJ1-2; D gene ambiguous. V was pared by 0 bases and J by 0 bases, with 5 bases between. The CDR3 has 14 amino acids. From germline, CDR1 is LNHNV and CDR2 YYDKDF (reference sequence). CDR3: CATSRDPANYGYTF. CDR3 nucleotides: TGTGCCACCAGCAGAGATCCTGCTAACTATGGCTACACCTTC.

The gene calls are TRBV29-1 and TRBJ1-1; no definite D call. Germline assignment: CDR1 SQVTM and CDR2 ANQGSEA. CDR3 size: 12 residues. V shed 1 base and J shed 6 bases, with 9 bases lying between them. The CDR3 spells CSVEVMASEAFF. Here the CDR3 DNA reads TGCAGCGTTGAAGTAATGGCGTCTGAAGCTTTCTTT.

The chain joins TRBV4-1 to TRBJ2-5; TRBD2 is a possible D gene (5 bases). The V gene's germline CDR1 is MGHRA and CDR2 YSYEKL. The CDR3 runs 15 residues. Trimming pared 0 bases from V and 4 bases from J, leaving 12 bases between. The DNA of the CDR3 is TGCGCCAGCAGCCAAGATGAGGACTGGGGAGAGACCCAGTACTTC. Its protein is CASSQDEDWGETQYF.

This clone was counted a few times. The chain links TRBV29-1 to TRBJ2-1; 10 bases align to TRBD1. Germline CDR1 and CDR2: SQVTM and ANQGSEA. The CDR3 has 13 residues. Trimming cost V 8 bases and J 7 bases; bases outside gene matches: 8. The CDR3 loop is CSIWTGGLNEQFF. DNA for the CDR3: TGCAGCATCTGGACAGGGGGATTGAATGAGCAGTTCTTC.

The V and J genes are TRBV18 and TRBJ2-7; either TRBD1 or TRBD2 may fit D (5 bases each). CDR1 and CDR2 (germline): KGHSH, LQKENI. V lost 3 bases and J lost 7, with 13 bases in between. CDR3 length: 13 residues. The CDR3: CASSPTGASEQYF. DNA of the CDR3: TGTGCCAGCTCACCGACCGGGGCTTCAGAGCAGTACTTC. Full variable domain (rest looked up from reference TRBV18 and TRBJ2-7): NAGVMQNPRHLVRRRGQEARLRCSPMKGHSHVYWYRQLPEEGLKFMVYLQKENIIDESGMPKERFSAEFPKEGPSILRIQQVVRGDSAAYFCASSPTGASEQYFGPGTRLTVT.

The rearrangement uses TRBV2 and TRBJ2-3; the match to TRBD2 covers 7 bases. This CDR3 is 14 amino acids long. The trim removed 7 bases at V and 5 bases at J, leaving 9 bases unmatched. Per the germline V gene, CDR1 is SNHLY and CDR2 is FYNNEI. This CDR3 reads CASNSDPGGDTQYF. The CDR3, as DNA: TGTGCCAGCAATTCTGACCCGGGAGGAGATACGCAGTATTTT. The whole variable domain, filled in from reference TRBV2 and TRBJ2-3, reads EPEVTQTPSHQVTQMGQEVILRCVPISNHLYFYWYRQILGQKVEFLVSFYNNEISEKSEIFDDQFSVERPDGSNFTLKIRSTKLEDSAMYFCASNSDPGGDTQYFGPGTRLTVL.

V is TRBV5-1 and J is TRBJ1-1, with D uncertain. Per the germline V gene, CDR1 is SGHRS and CDR2 is YFSETQ. The germline V and J ends were trimmed by 4 bases and 1 base, with 2 bases remaining between them. The CDR3 extends over 11 amino acids. CDR3 DNA: TGCGCCAGCAGCCAGAACACTGAAGCTTTCTTT. Amino acids: CASSQNTEAFF. The whole variable domain, filled in from reference TRBV5-1 and TRBJ1-1, reads KAGVTQTPRYLIKTRGQQVTLSCSPISGHRSVSWYQQTPGQGLQFLFEYFSETQRNKGNFPGRFSGRQFSNSRSEMNVSTLELGDSALYLCASSQNTEAFFGQGTRLTVV.

In this sample, this clone turned up a few times. The genes are TRBV4-2 and TRBJ2-3; D not resolved. This CDR3 is 14 amino acids long. V lost 3 bases and J 4 bases, leaving 11 bases between the germline ends. The V gene's germline CDR1 is LGHNA and CDR2 YNFKEQ. The CDR3 sequence is CASSQSGSADTQYF. The CDR3 nucleotides are TGTGCCAGCAGCCAGTCGGGCAGCGCAGATACGCAGTATTTT.

This clone was found a few times. The rearrangement joins TRBV29-1 to TRBJ1-5, with D perhaps matching TRBD1 (6 bases). Germline loops: CDR1 SQVTM, CDR2 ANQGSEA. V was cut by 5 bases and J by 2 bases, with 10 bases left in between. CDR3 length equals 13 residues. In DNA form, the CDR3 reads TGCAGCGTTCACCCAGGGGGCAATCAGCCCCAGCATTTT. Encoded protein: CSVHPGGNQPQHF. The full variable domain, in which reference TRBV29-1 and TRBJ1-5 provide the parts outside the CDR3, is SAVISQKPSRDICQRGTSLTIQCQVDSQVTMMFWYRQQPGQSLTLIATANQGSEATYESGFVIDKFPISRPNLTFSTLTVSNMSPEDSSIYLCSVHPGGNQPQHFGDGTRLSIL.

The V call is TRBV18, the J call TRBJ2-1; D perhaps matches TRBD1 (8 bases). Germline CDR1 reads KGHSH; CDR2 reads LQKENI. The germline V and J ends were trimmed by 6 bases and 3 bases, with 18 bases remaining between them. The length of the CDR3 is 16 residues. The CDR3 sequence is CASSRGQGGGYNEQFF. CDR3 DNA: TGTGCCAGCTCCCGTGGACAGGGAGGGGGCTACAATGAGCAGTTCTTC.

The chain couples TRBV27 to TRBJ1-1; D call uncertain. The CDR3 covers 14 residues. Germline V lookup: CDR1 MNHEY, CDR2 SMNVEV (reference sequence). V was cut by 3 bases and J by 5 bases, with 13 bases left in between. This CDR3 reads CASSFSWLGTEAFF. The CDR3, as DNA: TGTGCCAGCAGTTTTTCGTGGTTGGGGACTGAAGCTTTCTTT.

The chain links TRBV5-1 to TRBJ2-2; D may be TRBD1 (6 bases). The CDR3 extends over 14 amino acids. CDR1 and CDR2 (germline): SGHRS, YFSETQ. The V and J ends lost 4 bases and 5 bases respectively, with 12 bases between them. The DNA for the CDR3 is TGCGCCAGCAGCCTAGGACAGCGAACCGGGGAGCTGTTTTTT. This codes for CASSLGQRTGELFF.

This sequence joins TRBV27 and TRBJ1-1; 7 bases fit TRBD1. The V segment lost 5 bases and the J segment 1 base; nucleotides outside the gene matches: 4. Per the germline V gene, CDR1 is MNHEY and CDR2 is SMNVEV (reference sequence). The CDR3 has 14 amino acids. CDR3 residues: CASSRDRQNTEAFF. DNA for the CDR3: TGTGCCAGCAGTCGGGACAGACAGAACACTGAAGCTTTCTTT.

This chain joins TRBV29-1 and TRBJ2-3, with D perhaps matching TRBD1 or TRBD2 (6 bases each). Germline loops: CDR1 SQVTM, CDR2 ANQGSEA. The CDR3 covers 12 residues. Trimming took off 7 bases at V and 4 bases at J, with 12 bases between the two ends. In DNA form, the CDR3 reads TGCAGCGCAGATAGGGGGGCAGATACGCAGTATTTT. Protein product: CSADRGADTQYF.

The chain joins TRBV30 to TRBJ1-1; no reliable D call. The CDR3 covers 14 residues. V lost 2 bases and J 2 bases, leaving 12 bases between the germline ends. Germline CDR1 and CDR2: GTSNPN and SVGIG (reference sequence). CDR3 DNA sequence: TGTGCCTGGAGTCCCGGGAGACGAAACACTGAAGCTTTCTTT. Residues: CAWSPGRRNTEAFF. Variable domain in full (rest from reference TRBV30 and TRBJ1-1): SQTIHQWPATLVQPVGSPLSLECTVEGTSNPNLYWYRQAAGRGLQLLFYSVGIGQISSEVPQNLSASRPQDRQFILSSKKLLLSDSGFYLCAWSPGRRNTEAFFGQGTRLTVV.